This T cell receptor (beta chain) is drawn from a study of T cells in Graves' hyperthyroidism and ophthalmopathy. Criteria for exclusion of patients were uncontrolled infection, other autoimmune disease, pregnancy or lactation. Trimming pared 3 bases from V and 6 bases from J, leaving 13 bases between. CDR3 size: 14 residues. This clonotype was recorded many times. Amplification yielded TCR beta CDR3 regions, with RNA transcripts as the source. The HTBI primer set served for first-round RT-PCR of the TCR CDR3. MiXCR, run by TCRdb on the multiplex PCR reads, gives a single entry per CDR3 protein. The data contain approximately 370,000 distinct CDR3 sequences, about 16% of them singletons.

The sequencing sample was made of blood. The clonotype comes from a woman under 40 with Graves' hyperthyroidism. The chain joins TRBV12-3 or TRBV12-4 to TRBJ2-3; D possibly corresponds to TRBD2 (5 bases). CDR3 loop: CASSFNGIKDTQYF. The DNA for the CDR3 is TGTGCCAGCAGTTTCAACGGGATCAAGGATACGCAGTATTTT.